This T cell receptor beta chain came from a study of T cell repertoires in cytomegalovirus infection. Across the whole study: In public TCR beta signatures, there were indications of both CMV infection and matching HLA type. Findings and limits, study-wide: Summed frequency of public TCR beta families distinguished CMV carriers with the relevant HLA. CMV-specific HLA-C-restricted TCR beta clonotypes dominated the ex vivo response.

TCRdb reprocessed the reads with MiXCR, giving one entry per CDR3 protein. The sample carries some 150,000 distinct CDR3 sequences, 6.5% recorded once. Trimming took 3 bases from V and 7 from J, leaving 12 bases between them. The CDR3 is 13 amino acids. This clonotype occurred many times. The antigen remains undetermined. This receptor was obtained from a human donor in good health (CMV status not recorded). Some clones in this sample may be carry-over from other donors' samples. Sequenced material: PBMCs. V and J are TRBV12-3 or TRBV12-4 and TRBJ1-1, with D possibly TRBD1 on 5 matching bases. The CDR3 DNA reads TGTGCCAGCAGTTTGGCAGGGCGGGGTGAAGCTTTCTTT. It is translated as CASSLAGRGEAFF.